What follows describes a single TCR beta chain. Its antigen is unidentified. The junction shows a germline mismatch at one end, possibly a read error. The CDR3 consists of 14 residues. The germline V gene encodes CDR1 SGHRS and CDR2 YFSETQ. Target depth was 1 in 200,000 to 1 in 1 million T cells, about 10x per clonotype. Profiling relied on immunoSEQ multiplex PCR, and the TCRdb table lists in-frame clones only, not all of them. The sample includes nearly 15,000 clones, roughly 69% seen only once; the top ten take roughly 12%. The source of the sample is a study of cytotoxic CD8 clonotypes in ibrutinib-treated CLL. Overall study context: Investigators collected response samples after a median about 12 months of treatment, range 6 to 36. Overall study results and limits: While tracking circulating CD8+ T-cell counts, baseline clonality exceeded that of age-matched healthy donors.

The chain uses TRBV5-1 and TRBJ1-2; the match to TRBD1 covers 7 bases. The receptor was derived from a human donor with chronic lymphocytic leukemia. The sequencing here drew on PBMCs, taken before ibrutinib treatment. CDR3 DNA: TGTGCCAGCAGCCCGACAGGGCCGGGGTATGGCTACACCTTC. This gives the protein CASSPTGPGYGYTF.